This T cell receptor beta chain originates from a study of blood T cells in healthy people across ages. CDR3 length: 13 residues. V was clipped by 4 bases and J by 7 bases; unmatched bases: 6. Germline assignment: CDR1 SGHDN and CDR2 FVKESK. This clonotype was observed a few times. Through a sample-barcoded 5' primer and a J-beta primer mix, a second PCR was run for 7 to 11 cycles. Per sample, CDR3-containing paired-end reads numbered at least 2.5 million. Via MiXCR, TCRdb re-called the 5' RACE reads, giving one row per CDR3 protein. Of 950,000 to 1,200,000 distinct CDR3 sequences listed, around two fifths are singletons.

Sequencing was done on a sample of blood. The rearrangement links TRBV14 to TRBJ1-2, with 7 positions matching TRBD1. This TCR was recovered from a man between 18 and 35 years old in good health. The DNA of the CDR3 is TGTGCCAGCAGCCCGCAGGGGGGAGGTGGCTACACCTTC. Amino acids: CASSPQGGGGYTF.